This is a list of T cell receptor beta chains from one sample in a study of T cell responses to AZD1222 COVID-19 vaccine. The repertoire was sequenced with immunoSEQ multiplex PCR; TCRdb's copy has only in-frame clones and lacks some. The sample consists of approximately 150,000 clones, around 83% of them appearing once. Specimen: peripheral blood, collected 28 days after the second AZD1222 dose. The receptors were sampled from an adult who received the AZD1222 COVID-19 vaccine. Each CDR3 is given with its conserved first and last residue. Fields, in order: clone size, V gene, J gene, D gene, CDR3 protein, CDR3 DNA. A D gene is named only where the DNA matches it firmly. Only some rows state a clone size, as once, few, many or a class for expanded clones.

clone size: .; V gene: TRBV12-3/TRBV12-4; J gene: TRBJ2-7; D gene: .; CDR3 protein: CASSYRFHYEQYF; CDR3 DNA: TGTGCCAGCAGTTATAGGTTTCACTACGAGCAGTACTTC
clone size: .; V gene: TRBV5-1; J gene: TRBJ2-5; D gene: .; CDR3 protein: CASSFGPSGETQYF; CDR3 DNA: TGCGCCAGCAGCTTCGGACCTTCGGGGGAGACCCAGTACTTC
clone size: once; V gene: TRBV5-6; J gene: TRBJ1-4; D gene: .; CDR3 protein: CASTFGGEDEKLFF; CDR3 DNA: TGTGCCAGCACTTTCGGGGGGGAGGATGAAAAACTGTTTTTT
clone size: few; V gene: TRBV7-9; J gene: TRBJ2-7; D gene: TRBD1; CDR3 protein: CASSFVGRTGVAEQYF; CDR3 DNA: TGTGCCAGCAGCTTCGTAGGGAGGACAGGGGTCGCCGAGCAGTACTTC
clone size: .; V gene: TRBV30; J gene: TRBJ1-2; D gene: .; CDR3 protein: CAWSVAYYGYTF; CDR3 DNA: TGTGCCTGGAGTGTAGCCTACTATGGCTACACCTTC
clone size: few; V gene: TRBV10-3; J gene: TRBJ2-5; D gene: .; CDR3 protein: CAISSAQEETQYF; CDR3 DNA: TGTGCCATCAGTAGTGCTCAGGAAGAGACCCAGTACTTC
clone size: .; V gene: TRBV20-1; J gene: TRBJ2-5; D gene: .; CDR3 protein: CSARGETQYF; CDR3 DNA: TGCAGTGCTAGAGGAGAGACCCAGTACTTC
clone size: .; V gene: TRBV4-1; J gene: TRBJ2-7; D gene: .; CDR3 protein: CASSQILGSSYEQYF; CDR3 DNA: TGCGCCAGCAGCCAAATCTTAGGGAGCTCCTACGAGCAGTACTTC
clone size: .; V gene: TRBV11-2; J gene: TRBJ2-1; D gene: .; CDR3 protein: CASSLGVALYNEQFF; CDR3 DNA: TGTGCCAGCAGCTTAGGGGTGGCCCTCTACAATGAGCAGTTCTTC
clone size: .; V gene: TRBV4-2; J gene: TRBJ2-1; D gene: TRBD2; CDR3 protein: CASSPQRGGEDEQFF; CDR3 DNA: TGTGCCAGCAGCCCCCAGCGGGGGGGCGAGGATGAGCAGTTCTTC
clone size: .; V gene: TRBV10-3; J gene: TRBJ1-1; D gene: TRBD1; CDR3 protein: CAICEDDRAAFF; CDR3 DNA: TGTGCCATCTGTGAAGACGACAGGGCTGCTTTCTTT
clone size: .; V gene: TRBV5-6; J gene: TRBJ2-1; D gene: TRBD2; CDR3 protein: CASSLGPGLGFGEQFF; CDR3 DNA: TGTGCCAGCAGCTTGGGACCGGGACTAGGTTTCGGGGAGCAGTTCTTC
clone size: once; V gene: TRBV11-3; J gene: TRBJ2-1; D gene: TRBD2; CDR3 protein: CASSPGTSGNNEQFF; CDR3 DNA: TGTGCCAGCAGCCCCGGGACTAGCGGAAACAATGAGCAGTTCTTC
clone size: .; V gene: TRBV12-3/TRBV12-4; J gene: TRBJ2-2; D gene: .; CDR3 protein: CASSLIPGELFF; CDR3 DNA: TGTGCCAGCAGTTTAATCCCCGGGGAGCTGTTTTTT
clone size: once; V gene: TRBV5-6; J gene: TRBJ1-1; D gene: .; CDR3 protein: CASSWLGSTEAFF; CDR3 DNA: TGTGCCAGCAGCTGGCTGGGTAGTACTGAAGCTTTCTTT
clone size: .; V gene: TRBV6-5; J gene: TRBJ2-2; D gene: .; CDR3 protein: CASFPRVTGELFF; CDR3 DNA: TGTGCCAGCTTCCCGAGGGTCACCGGGGAGCTGTTTTTT